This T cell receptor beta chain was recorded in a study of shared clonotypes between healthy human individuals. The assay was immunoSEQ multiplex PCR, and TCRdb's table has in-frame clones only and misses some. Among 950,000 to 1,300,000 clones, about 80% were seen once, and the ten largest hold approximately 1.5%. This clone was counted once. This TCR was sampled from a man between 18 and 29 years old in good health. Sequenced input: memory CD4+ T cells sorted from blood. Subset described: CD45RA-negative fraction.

CDR3 nucleotide sequence: TGTGCCAGTAGTATATTGGGGGGACAGGCTAACTATGGCTACACCTTC. Translation: CASSILGGQANYGYTF. The chain is built from TRBV19 and TRBJ1-2, with 8 bases aligning to TRBD1. The CDR3 has 16 amino acids. Germline trimming cut 2 bases from V and 0 bases from J; bases unmatched to any gene: 5. Germline V CDR1 and CDR2: LNHDA, SQIVND (reference sequence).